One sample yielded the 2 T cell receptor beta chains listed below, sequenced in a study of CD8 T cells in ankylosing spondylitis. From the 5' RACE reads, TCRdb called clonotypes with MiXCR, one entry per CDR3 protein. This table has about 500,000 distinct CDR3 sequences, about an eighth appearing once. Antigen specificity for these receptors is unknown. Findings and caveats of the study: Within ankylosing spondylitis blood, a TCR beta motif made up of roughly eight highly homologous variants appeared to be characteristic.

The sample was blood, either unsorted or a sorted T cell fraction (not recorded which). Receptors originate from a male donor with ankylosing spondylitis.

There are a few counts of this clonotype. The J gene is TRBJ2-4, the V gene TRBV5-1; D is possibly TRBD1 (6 bases). Germline assignment: CDR1 SGHRS and CDR2 YFSETQ. The CDR3 covers 14 residues. V lost 4 bases and J lost 7, with 15 bases in between. CDR3 loop: CASSRVGGLNIQYF. CDR3 coding DNA: TGCGCCAGCAGCCGGGTAGGGGGTCTGAACATTCAGTACTTC.

The chain couples TRBV7-9 to TRBJ1-2; D not resolved. CDR3 length: 14 residues. Germline V gene lookup returns CDR1 SEHNR and CDR2 FQNEAQ (reference sequence). The V end lost 2 bases, the J end lost 8 bases, and 15 bases lay between the germline ends. CDR3 loop: CASSLMDRYRGYTF. CDR3 DNA sequence: TGTGCCAGCAGCTTAATGGACCGGTATAGGGGCTACACCTTC.